Following are 32 T cell receptor beta chains from one sample sequenced in a study of blood T cell repertoires in COVID-19. Generated by immunoSEQ multiplex PCR, the TCRdb table keeps only in-frame clones and is missing some. The table records approximately 450,000 clones, 80% to 90% of them present only once. Sequenced material: peripheral blood. These receptors were collected from a woman aged 30 to 39 with acute or convalescent COVID-19.

In nucleotides, the CDR3 is TGTGCCAGCAGCTTATTCACGGGGAGATATCAGCCCCAGCATTTT. Protein sequence: CASSLFTGRYQPQHF. The chain joins TRBV7-8 to TRBJ1-5; D is unresolved. Germline CDR1 is SGHVS and CDR2 is FQNEAQ. Between the trimmed V and J ends, which lost 2 bases and 5 bases, there was a span of 13 bases. The CDR3 contains 15 residues.

The chain has TRBV27 and TRBJ2-7; a weak D match, TRBD1 (6 bases). The CDR3 has 16 residues. V lost 6 bases to trimming and J lost 4 bases, with 22 bases between them. Looked up from germline, CDR1 is MNHEY and CDR2 is SMNVEV (reference sequence). The CDR3 sequence is CASRRNPQGRKYEQYF. The CDR3, as DNA: TGTGCCAGCAGAAGAAACCCCCAGGGGCGTAAATACGAGCAGTACTTC.

This clone was recorded a few times. The rearrangement links TRBV5-6 to TRBJ1-5; D not certain. Trimming left V 0 bases short and J 7 bases short, with 14 bases between. The CDR3 sequence is 15 residues long. The germline V gene encodes CDR1 SGHDT and CDR2 YYEEEE. CDR3 DNA: TGTGCCAGCAGCTTGGCCAGCGCCAGAAGGCAGCCCCAGCATTTT. Translation gives CASSLASARRQPQHF.

The rearrangement links TRBV7-8 to TRBJ2-5; D not resolved. This CDR3 contains 13 residues. The V end was cut by 5 bases, the J end by 2 bases, with 9 bases between. Germline V gives CDR1 SGHVS, CDR2 FQNEAQ. CDR3 coding DNA: TGTGCCAGCAGCACTGCCCTACAAGAGACCCAGTACTTC. Its translation is CASSTALQETQYF.

V and J are TRBV28 and TRBJ2-2; 9 bases are shared with TRBD1. CDR3 size: 15 residues. The ends lost 5 bases at V and 3 bases at J; junction bases unmatched: 4. Per the germline V gene, CDR1 is MDHEN and CDR2 is SYDVKM. This CDR3 is CASSIQGAYTGELFF. CDR3 nucleotides: TGTGCCAGCAGTATACAGGGGGCGTACACCGGGGAGCTGTTTTTT.

This chain joins TRBV5-6 and TRBJ1-2; possible D gene TRBD1, 6 bases. Between the trimmed V and J ends, which lost 4 bases and 6 bases, there was a span of 22 bases. CDR3 length: 16 residues. Germline V gives CDR1 SGHDT, CDR2 YYEEEE. The CDR3 here is CASSPYQGLEGNGYTF. The CDR3, as DNA: TGTGCCAGCAGCCCATATCAGGGGCTAGAAGGTAATGGCTACACCTTC.

As concerns this clone: The sample carries other DNA sequences with the same CDR3. This chain uses TRBV19 with TRBJ1-5, with 10 bases matching TRBD1. This CDR3 comprises 13 residues. The junction had 3 bases not matched to a gene; V was cut back by 8 bases and J by 5 bases. Germline V gene sequence: CDR1 LNHDA, CDR2 SQIVND (reference sequence). The CDR3 is CASRDRGYQPQHF. The DNA of the CDR3 is TGTGCCAGTCGGGACAGGGGTTATCAGCCCCAGCATTTT.

The rearrangement links TRBV6-5 to TRBJ2-3, with D possibly TRBD2 on 6 matching bases. Germline loops: CDR1 MNHEY, CDR2 SVGAGI. V shed 2 bases and J shed 2 bases, with 11 bases lying between them. The CDR3 totals 15 residues. The CDR3 DNA sequence: TGTGCCAGCAGTTACGGAGGGACCGACACAGATACGCAGTATTTT. Translation: CASSYGGTDTDTQYF.

This clone has just a few counts. The chain has TRBV28 and TRBJ1-2, with D hard to call. Trimming stripped 4 bases from V and 2 bases from J, with 5 bases between. CDR3 length: 12 residues. Per the germline V gene, CDR1 is MDHEN and CDR2 is SYDVKM. The CDR3 protein is CASSSQNYGYTF. In DNA form, the CDR3 reads TGTGCCAGCAGTTCACAAAACTATGGCTACACCTTC.

This clone was seen only once. The chain joins TRBV29-1 to TRBJ1-2; D may be TRBD1 (5 bases). CDR3 length: 12 residues. The germline V gene has CDR1 SQVTM and CDR2 ANQGSEA. The V gene lost 5 bases and the J gene lost 6 bases, with 13 bases spanning the gap. The CDR3 DNA follows: TGCAGCGTTTCGAAGGACATTGATGGCTACACCTTC. Its translation: CSVSKDIDGYTF.

DNA for the CDR3: TGCGCCAGCAGCGTCCAGGGGTTCGATGAAAAACTGTTTTTT. Translating gives CASSVQGFDEKLFF. The chain links TRBV5-1 to TRBJ1-4, with a tentative D call TRBD1 (6 bases). V shed 4 bases and J shed 6 bases, with 13 bases lying between them. The CDR3 is made up of 14 amino acids. Germline lookup yields CDR1 SGHRS and CDR2 YFSETQ.

The chain carries TRBV11-2 and TRBJ2-3; 7 nucleotides agree with TRBD2. Germline lookup yields CDR1 SGHAT and CDR2 FQNNGV. The CDR3 runs 17 residues. Germline trimming cut 5 bases from V and 1 base from J; bases unmatched to any gene: 12. CDR3 region: CASSRWGGGSGTDTQYF. CDR3 in DNA: TGTGCCAGCAGCCGTTGGGGGGGTGGGTCTGGCACAGATACGCAGTATTTT.

This chain uses TRBV6-5 with TRBJ2-7, with 8 bases aligning to TRBD2. The CDR3 has 14 residues. Trimming removed 5 bases from V and 2 bases from J; junction bases left unmatched: 5. Germline CDR1 is MNHEY and CDR2 is SVGAGI. The CDR3 DNA is TGTGCCAGCAGTCAAACGGGACTAGCCTACGAGCAGTACTTC. This gives the protein CASSQTGLAYEQYF.

V is TRBV5-4 and J is TRBJ1-2; the match to TRBD1 covers 7 bases. V trimming: 5 bases; J trimming: 7 bases; junction bases outside the gene matches: 14. Germline lookup yields CDR1 SGHNT and CDR2 YYREEE (reference sequence). CDR3 length: 15 amino acids. The CDR3 sequence: CASRMDQGVLSGYTF. The CDR3 DNA reads as TGTGCCAGCAGGATGGACCAGGGGGTGCTATCTGGCTACACCTTC.

V usage is TRBV11-1 and J usage is TRBJ2-7; 9 positions match TRBD1. Germline trimming cut 4 bases from V and 4 bases from J; bases unmatched to any gene: 5. Germline CDR1 and CDR2: SGHAT and FQDESV (reference sequence). The CDR3 covers 14 residues. CDR3 amino acids: CASSSSGQGYEQYF. The DNA of the CDR3 is TGTGCCAGCAGCTCGAGCGGACAGGGGTACGAGCAGTACTTC.

This chain connects TRBV27 to TRBJ2-3, with D uncertain. Trimming left V 6 bases short and J 1 base short, with 14 bases between. CDR1 and CDR2 from the germline V gene are MNHEY and SMNVEV (reference sequence). The length of the CDR3 is 15 residues. For the CDR3, the DNA is TGTGCCAGCAGCCTAGACCTCACCCGCACAGATACGCAGTATTTT. Protein product: CASSLDLTRTDTQYF.

A single count supports this clone. The chain has TRBV9 and TRBJ2-5, with a tentative D call TRBD2 (6 bases). Trimming shortened V by 4 bases and J by 2 bases, and 12 bases separated the two germline ends. From germline, CDR1 is SGDLS and CDR2 YYNGEE. The CDR3 consists of 14 residues. The CDR3 sequence is CASSLRDGQETQYF. In DNA, the CDR3 is TGTGCCAGCAGCTTGCGGGACGGGCAAGAGACCCAGTACTTC.

The V gene is TRBV28, the J gene TRBJ1-1; weak D call: TRBD1 (6 bases). This CDR3 region has 14 residues. Germline CDR1 is MDHEN and CDR2 is SYDVKM. V lost 3 bases to trimming and J lost 6 bases, with 14 bases between them. CDR3 sequence (DNA): TGTGCCAGCAGTTTGGGTCAGGGGTTCGCTGAAGCTTTCTTT. Translated, it gives CASSLGQGFAEAFF. The whole variable domain, remainder taken from reference TRBV28 and TRBJ1-1, is DVKVTQSSRYLVKRTGEKVFLECVQDMDHENMFWYRQDPGLGLRLIYFSYDVKMKEKGDIPEGYSVSREKKERFSLILESASTNQTSMYLCASSLGQGFAEAFFGQGTRLTVV.

The rearrangement links TRBV15 to TRBJ2-1; D is perhaps TRBD2 (6 bases). V gave up 5 bases and J gave up 4 bases, with 9 bases separating them. Germline CDR1 and CDR2: LNHNV and YYDKDF (reference sequence). The CDR3 has 13 amino acids. CDR3 DNA sequence: TGTGCCACCAGCTATGGAGGGTACAATGAGCAGTTCTTC. Translating it yields CATSYGGYNEQFF.

Only a few counts were recorded for this clone. The rearrangement links TRBV4-1 to TRBJ2-1; D possibly corresponds to TRBD1 (5 bases). This CDR3 has 12 residues. V gave up 2 bases and J gave up 9 bases, with 8 bases separating them. Germline CDR1 is MGHRA and CDR2 is YSYEKL. CDR3 protein: CASSQTGTEQFF. In nucleotides, the CDR3 is TGCGCCAGCAGCCAAACAGGCACTGAGCAGTTCTTC.

The chain is built from TRBV6-6 and TRBJ1-1; 7 bases are a match to TRBD1. V dropped 0 bases and J dropped 2; count of bases not matched to a gene: 3. This CDR3 is built from 15 residues. Germline-derived CDR1 and CDR2 are MNHNY and SVGAGI (reference sequence). The CDR3, as DNA: TGTGCCAGCAGTTACTCGAGACAGGGAAACACTGAAGCTTTCTTT. Its protein is CASSYSRQGNTEAFF.

The chain uses TRBV2 and TRBJ1-6; D is unresolved. V dropped 6 bases and J dropped 10 bases, with 10 bases sitting between them. The CDR3 has 12 amino acids. From germline, CDR1 is SNHLY and CDR2 FYNNEI. CDR3 loop: CASSTLGSPLHF. As DNA, the CDR3 is TGTGCCAGCAGCACCCTAGGCTCACCCCTCCACTTT.

This chain links TRBV11-2 with TRBJ2-1; maybe TRBD1 (6 bases). Germline V gene lookup returns CDR1 SGHAT and CDR2 FQNNGV. Deletions cut 1 base from V and 2 bases from J, with 12 bases between. The CDR3 consists of 16 residues. The chain's CDR3 is CASSLVWGPTYNEQFF. The DNA of the CDR3 is TGTGCCAGCAGCTTAGTGTGGGGGCCCACCTACAATGAGCAGTTCTTC.

The chain couples TRBV24-1 to TRBJ1-5; 9 bases line up with TRBD1. CDR3 length equals 15 residues. Germline V gene lookup returns CDR1 KGHDR and CDR2 SFDVKD. After removal of 4 bases from V and 4 bases from J, the junction contained 4 bases not matched to a gene. CDR3 residues: CATSDSTGGNQPQHF. CDR3 sequence (DNA): TGTGCCACCAGTGACTCGACAGGGGGTAATCAGCCCCAGCATTTT.

This sequence joins TRBV10-3 and TRBJ2-3, with 11 bases fitting TRBD1. Germline V lookup: CDR1 ENHRY, CDR2 SYGVKD. The trim removed 6 bases at V and 1 base at J, leaving 9 bases unmatched. CDR3 size: 17 residues. The CDR3 DNA is TGTGCCATCAGCGACCCGGACAGGGGGCAAGGCACAGATACGCAGTATTTT. The encoded protein is CAISDPDRGQGTDTQYF.

J is TRBJ2-5 and V is TRBV3-1 (or the pseudogene TRBV3-2), with D perhaps TRBD1 (5 bases). V gave up 3 bases and J gave up 13 bases, with 21 bases separating them. The germline gives CDR1 LGHDT, CDR2 YNNKEL (reference sequence). The CDR3 is 14 amino acids. The CDR3 nucleotides read TGTGCCAGCAGCCATGAAGGGGCGCTTCAAACGGGGTACTTC. This sequence encodes CASSHEGALQTGYF.

J is TRBJ2-3 and V is TRBV9; 7 nucleotides align to TRBD1. This CDR3 contains 18 residues. The J segment lost 7 bases and the V segment lost 1 base, leaving 18 bases of the junction unmatched. CDR1 SGDLS and CDR2 YYNGEE come from the germline V gene. CDR3: CASSVNPRDGTDFHTQYF. In nucleotides, the CDR3 is TGTGCCAGCAGCGTAAACCCCCGCGACGGGACAGACTTTCATACGCAGTATTTT. Full variable domain (rest looked up from reference TRBV9 and TRBJ2-3): DSGVTQTPKHLITATGQRVTLRCSPRSGDLSVYWYQQSLDQGLQFLIQYYNGEERAKGNILERFSAQQFPDLHSELNLSSLELGDSALYFCASSVNPRDGTDFHTQYFGPGTRLTVL.

The J gene is TRBJ2-7, the V gene TRBV5-1; the match to TRBD1 covers 7 bases. CDR1 SGHRS and CDR2 YFSETQ come from the germline V gene. The ends lost 0 bases at V and 3 bases at J; junction bases unmatched: 6. The CDR3 spans 15 residues. The CDR3 sequence is CASSLGTGAVYEQYF. The CDR3 bases are TGCGCCAGCAGCTTGGGGACAGGTGCTGTCTACGAGCAGTACTTC.

J is TRBJ1-3 and V is TRBV5-5; D remains ambiguous. This CDR3 is built from 14 residues. Germline V CDR1 and CDR2: SGHKS, YYEKEE (reference sequence). Between the trimmed V and J ends, which lost 2 bases and 3 bases, there was a span of 9 bases. As DNA, the CDR3 is TGTGCCAGCAGCTTCGGCGCGGGTGGAAACACCATATATTTT. Its protein product is CASSFGAGGNTIYF.

The CDR3 spells CASSLHPIAGGPVDTQYF. CDR3 DNA: TGTGCCAGCAGCTTACACCCCATAGCGGGGGGGCCTGTTGATACGCAGTATTTT. The J gene is TRBJ2-3, the V gene TRBV7-3, with 11 bases identical to TRBD2. This CDR3 has 18 amino acids. J lost 6 bases, V lost 2 bases, and 13 bases had no gene match. Germline lookup yields CDR1 SGHTA and CDR2 FQGTGA.

The V and J genes are TRBV19 and TRBJ2-5; no firm D call. The V gene lost 3 bases and the J gene lost 5 bases, with 10 bases spanning the gap. The germline CDR1 and CDR2 sequences are LNHDA and SQIVND (reference sequence). The CDR3 is 13 amino acids. The CDR3: CASSISEWETQYF. CDR3 DNA sequence: TGTGCCAGTAGTATTTCGGAGTGGGAGACCCAGTACTTC.

This clone was detected a few times. The chain links TRBV27 to TRBJ2-2; 8 bases are shared with TRBD1. J gave up 6 bases and V 5 bases, and 5 bases lay outside the gene matches. This CDR3 spans 14 amino acids. Germline V lookup: CDR1 MNHEY, CDR2 SMNVEV (reference sequence). The CDR3, as DNA: TGTGCCAGCAGTCCCGGGACAGGATCCGGGGAGCTGTTTTTT. Translation gives CASSPGTGSGELFF.